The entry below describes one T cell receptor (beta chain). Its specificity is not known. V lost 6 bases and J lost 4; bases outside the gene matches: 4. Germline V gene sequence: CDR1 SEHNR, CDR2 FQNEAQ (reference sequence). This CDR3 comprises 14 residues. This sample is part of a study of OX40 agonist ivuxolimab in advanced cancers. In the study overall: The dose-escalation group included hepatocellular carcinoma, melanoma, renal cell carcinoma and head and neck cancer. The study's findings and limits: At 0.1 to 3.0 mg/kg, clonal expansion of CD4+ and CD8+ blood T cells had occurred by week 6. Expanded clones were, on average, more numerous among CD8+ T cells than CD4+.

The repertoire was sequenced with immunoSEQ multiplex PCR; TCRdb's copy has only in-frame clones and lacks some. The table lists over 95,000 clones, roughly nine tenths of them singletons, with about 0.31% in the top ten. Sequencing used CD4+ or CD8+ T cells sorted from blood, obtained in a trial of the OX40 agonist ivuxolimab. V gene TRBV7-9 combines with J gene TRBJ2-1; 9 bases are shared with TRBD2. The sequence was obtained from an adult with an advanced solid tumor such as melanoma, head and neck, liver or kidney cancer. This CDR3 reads CASRSSGGYNEQFF. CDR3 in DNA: TGTGCCAGCAGGAGTAGCGGGGGATACAATGAGCAGTTCTTC.